A selection of T cell receptor beta chains follows, all from one sample in a study of identifying expanded T cells in peripheral blood. Repertoires were generated with immunoSEQ multiplex PCR, while TCRdb's copy carries only in-frame clones and drops some. The sample includes approximately 120,000 clones, around 84% of them seen just once. The source material was blood. The receptors were gathered from a person aged 18 to 75 in good health. CDR3s include the opening cysteine and the closing phenylalanine or tryptophan. Fields, in order: CDR3 length, V gene, J gene, clone size, D gene, CDR3 DNA, CDR3 protein. A D gene is named only where the DNA matches it firmly. Not every row has a clone size; where given, it reads once, few, many or a size class.

>14|TRBV7-9|TRBJ2-3|NA|NA
TGTGCCAGCAGCTTAGTGAGGGCGGCAGATACGCAGTATTTT
CASSLVRAADTQYF
>13|TRBV29-1|TRBJ2-7|NA|TRBD1
TGCAGCGCCCGGACAGGGGATCTCCACGAGCAGTACTTC
CSARTGDLHEQYF
>15|TRBV13|TRBJ2-3|NA|NA
TGTGCCAGCAGTAGTACGAGGGTCGGGCAAGATACGCAGTATTTT
CASSSTRVGQDTQYF
>15|TRBV19|TRBJ2-1|NA|NA
TGTGCCAGTAGTATAGCGAGAGGGGTCTACAATGAGCAGTTCTTC
CASSIARGVYNEQFF
>14|TRBV6-5|TRBJ2-3|NA|NA
TGTGCCAGCTTCGACCCTAGAAGCACAGATACGCAGTATTTT
CASFDPRSTDTQYF
>16|TRBV15|TRBJ1-4|NA|TRBD1
TGTGCCACCAGCAGAGGCCTGGACAGGGAAAATGAAAAACTGTTTTTT
CATSRGLDRENEKLFF
>14|TRBV10-3|TRBJ2-7|NA|TRBD1
TGTGCCATCAGTGAGTCGGGGACAGGGCGCGAGCAGTACTTC
CAISESGTGREQYF
>12|TRBV4-1|TRBJ2-3|NA|NA
TGCGCCAGCAGCCAACAACTTAATACGCAGTATTTT
CASSQQLNTQYF
>14|TRBV9|TRBJ1-1|NA|NA
TGTGCCAGCAGCTCCTACCGGGACACTTATGAAGCTTTCTTT
CASSSYRDTYEAFF
>14|TRBV9|TRBJ1-4|NA|TRBD1
TGTGCCAGCAGCACAGGGGCCACTAATGAAAAACTGTTTTTT
CASSTGATNEKLFF
>18|TRBV4-3|TRBJ1-6|once|NA
TGCGCCAGCAGCCAAGATCCGGCGGCTAGCTCCTATAATTCACCCCTCCACTTT
CASSQDPAASSYNSPLHF
>15|TRBV29-1|TRBJ1-2|NA|NA
TGCAGCGTTGAAGCGGGGGGGGGCCAGGCGAATGGCTACACCTTC
CSVEAGGGQANGYTF
>14|TRBV18|TRBJ2-5|NA|NA
TGTGCCAGCTCACGCCGGGACCGCCCGGAGACCCAGTACTTC
CASSRRDRPETQYF
>14|TRBV6-5|TRBJ1-2|once|NA
TGTGCCAGCAGCGACCCCCCGAATACACGGGGCTACACCTTC
CASSDPPNTRGYTF
>15|TRBV9|TRBJ1-4|once|TRBD1
TGTGCCAGCAGCCCCCGACAGGGCGAGGGTGAAAAACTGTTTTTT
CASSPRQGEGEKLFF
>15|TRBV10-1|TRBJ2-7|NA|TRBD1
TGCGCCAGCAGTAAAAGAAGACAGGGGGCGGAGGAGCAGTACTTC
CASSKRRQGAEEQYF
>15|TRBV12-5|TRBJ1-5|NA|TRBD1
TGTGCTAGTGGTTTGGTAAGGGGGCCTTACCAGCCCCAGCATTTT
CASGLVRGPYQPQHF
>12|TRBV7-9|TRBJ1-2|NA|NA
TGTGCCAGCAGCTTAGACAACTATGGCTACACCTTC
CASSLDNYGYTF
>12|TRBV2|TRBJ2-3|NA|NA
TGTGCCAGCAGGGACAGCTCCTCTACGCAGTATTTT
CASRDSSSTQYF
>16|TRBV5-6|TRBJ1-6|NA|TRBD1
TGTGCCAGCAGCAAATACGGGACAGCCTATAATTCACCCCTCCACTTT
CASSKYGTAYNSPLHF
>13|TRBV14|TRBJ1-6|NA|NA
TGTGCCAGCAGCCCCCACATGAATTCACCCCTCCACTTT
CASSPHMNSPLHF
>13|TRBV7-9|TRBJ1-1|NA|NA
TGTGCCAGCACCCAGAACCCGGGCACTGAAGCTTTCTTT
CASTQNPGTEAFF
>14|TRBV5-1|TRBJ1-1|NA|NA
TGCGCCAGCAGCTCTTTCGCAGTGAACACTGAAGCTTTCTTT
CASSSFAVNTEAFF
>15|TRBV7-2|TRBJ1-1|NA|TRBD1
TGTGCCAGCAGCTTAGGCCACAGGGGGCGTATTGAAGCTTTCTTT
CASSLGHRGRIEAFF
>15|TRBV6-1|TRBJ2-6|NA|NA
TGTGCCAGCCAAGCAGGGGGGGCCGGGGCCAACGTCCTGACTTTC
CASQAGGAGANVLTF
>14|TRBV7-2|TRBJ2-7|NA|TRBD1
TGTGCCAGCAGCCCCCAGGGACAGGGGTACGAGCAGTACTTC
CASSPQGQGYEQYF
>14|TRBV11-3|TRBJ2-3|once|TRBD1
TGTGCCAGCAGTTCGGACAGGGGGCGGGATACGCAGTATTTT
CASSSDRGRDTQYF
>13|TRBV11-3|TRBJ1-2|NA|NA
TGTGCCAGCAGCTCTCCCAGGGACTATGGCTACACCTTC
CASSSPRDYGYTF
>17|TRBV5-1|TRBJ1-1|NA|NA
TGCGCCAGCAGCTTGCTTCCTGGGTCTCAAATGAACACTGAAGCTTTCTTT
CASSLLPGSQMNTEAFF
>16|TRBV4-1|TRBJ1-1|NA|NA
TGCGCCAGCAGCCAAGACGCTCAGCAATTGGCCACTGAAGCTTTCTTT
CASSQDAQQLATEAFF
>14|TRBV25-1|TRBJ1-2|few|NA
TGTGCCAGCAGTGAAGGTGGGGGTTCGGCTGGCTACACCTTC
CASSEGGGSAGYTF
>13|TRBV6-6|TRBJ2-3|once|TRBD2
TGTGCCAGCAGTCAAGGACTAGCAGATACGCAGTATTTT
CASSQGLADTQYF
>17|TRBV5-6|TRBJ1-2|NA|TRBD1
TGTGCCAGCAGGAACTTAAAGACAGGGCTAGTTCGGAAAGGCTACACCTTC
CASRNLKTGLVRKGYTF
>15|TRBV11-2|TRBJ2-3|NA|NA
TGTGCCAGCAGCTTAGGGGCGGGCACCGCAGATACGCAGTATTTT
CASSLGAGTADTQYF
>12|TRBV11-2|TRBJ2-1|NA|NA
TGTGCCAGCAGCTTAGATACTAGCAAACAGTTCTTC
CASSLDTSKQFF
>19|TRBV13|TRBJ2-1|NA|TRBD2
TGTGCCAGCAGCTTCGGACTAGCGGGGGGGCTAAGCTCCTACAATGAGCAGTTCTTC
CASSFGLAGGLSSYNEQFF
>13|TRBV2|TRBJ1-5|NA|NA
TGTGCCAGCAGTGAAGACTCCAGGCCCGCCCAGCATTTT
CASSEDSRPAQHF
>14|TRBV6-5|TRBJ1-2|once|TRBD1
TGTGCCAGCAGCGAAAACAGGGGGCTGGGTGGCTACACCTTC
CASSENRGLGGYTF
>13|TRBV30|TRBJ1-6|NA|NA
TGTGCCTGGAGCTTATCGGGGGATTCACCCCTCCACTTT
CAWSLSGDSPLHF
>16|TRBV7-9|TRBJ1-3|NA|NA
TGTGCCAGCAGGGAGAAAACGGGGGCCTCTGGAAACACCATATATTTT
CASREKTGASGNTIYF
>16|TRBV27|TRBJ2-5|NA|NA
TGTGCCAGCAGTCCAACCTTCTCGCGGGTGCAAGAGACCCAGTACTTC
CASSPTFSRVQETQYF
>16|TRBV7-9|TRBJ1-1|NA|NA
TGTGCCAGCAGCTTAGCGCACTGGGAAGGAAACACTGAAGCTTTCTTT
CASSLAHWEGNTEAFF
>13|TRBV30|TRBJ2-2|NA|NA
TGTGCCTGGAGTAGGGGTGCAACCGGGGAGCTGTTTTTT
CAWSRGATGELFF
>15|TRBV4-1|TRBJ2-7|NA|NA
TGCGCCAGCAGCCAAGGTTTGGGAAGGACCTACGAGCAGTACTTC
CASSQGLGRTYEQYF
>16|TRBV5-6|TRBJ1-3|NA|NA
TGTGCCAGCAGCTTTATGACTGAGTTCCTTGGAAACACCATATATTTT
CASSFMTEFLGNTIYF
>12|TRBV11-2|TRBJ2-7|NA|NA
TGTGCCAGCAGCGGGGGCCACTACGAGCAGTACTTC
CASSGGHYEQYF
>15|TRBV18|TRBJ1-5|NA|NA
TGTGCCAGCTCACCATGGCGGGACAGCAATCAGCCCCAGCATTTT
CASSPWRDSNQPQHF
>14|TRBV7-9|TRBJ2-7|NA|TRBD1
TGTGCCATCGTAGGGGGCAAGAGCGCCTACGAGCAGTACTTC
CAIVGGKSAYEQYF
>15|TRBV6-6|TRBJ2-1|NA|NA
TGTGCCAGCAGTTACGGGCCCTCGGGGTACAATGAGCAGTTCTTC
CASSYGPSGYNEQFF